The present entry profiles one TCR beta chain with its context. This sample also contains other DNA sequences that code for the same CDR3. The sample originates from a study of shared clonotypes between healthy human individuals. The naive CD8 fraction comprised CD45RO-negative cells positively selected for CCR7 and excluded terminally differentiated effector memory CD45RA+ cells. Using immunoSEQ multiplex PCR, the repertoire was profiled, and TCRdb retains in-frame clones only, with some absent. The table lists a few million clones, roughly 93% of them singletons. Trimming cost V 6 bases and J 2 bases; bases outside gene matches: 4. Germline CDR1 reads SQVTM; CDR2 reads ANQGSEA. The CDR3 totals 14 residues.

What was sequenced was naive CD8+ T cells from PBMCs. The chain carries TRBV29-1 and TRBJ2-7, with TRBD2 identical over 13 bases. This receptor was obtained from a man aged 18 to 30 in good health. Some clones in this sample may be carry-over from other donors' samples. CDR3 bases: TGCAGCGTAGGAGGGACTAGCGGGACCTACGAGCAGTACTTC. This gives the protein CSVGGTSGTYEQYF.